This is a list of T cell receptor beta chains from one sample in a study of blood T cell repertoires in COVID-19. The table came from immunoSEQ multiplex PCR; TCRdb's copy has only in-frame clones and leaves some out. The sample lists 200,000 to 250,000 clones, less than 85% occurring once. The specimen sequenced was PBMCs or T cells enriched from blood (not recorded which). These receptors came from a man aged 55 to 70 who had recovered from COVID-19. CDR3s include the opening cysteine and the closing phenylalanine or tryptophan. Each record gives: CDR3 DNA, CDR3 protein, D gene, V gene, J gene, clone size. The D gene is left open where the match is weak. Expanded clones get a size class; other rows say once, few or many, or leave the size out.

TGTGCCAGTAGTATCCTCGGACAGGGGGATACTGAAGCTTTCTTT	CASSILGQGDTEAFF	TRBD1	TRBV19	TRBJ1-1	.
TGCGCCAGCAGCCAAGAAAAGGGGGCGGCGGGGGCCAACGTCCTGACTTTC	CASSQEKGAAGANVLTF	TRBD1	TRBV4-3	TRBJ2-6	.
TGCGCCAGCAGCACGGGACAGGGCAAAAATGAGCAGTTCTTC	CASSTGQGKNEQFF	TRBD1	TRBV5-1	TRBJ2-1	.
TGTGCCAGCACCGCTGGTGTTAGCTCTGGAAACACCATATATTTT	CASTAGVSSGNTIYF	.	TRBV25-1	TRBJ1-3	.
TGCGCCAGCAGCTTGCGGACATCTTACTCTGGGGCCAACGTCCTGACTTTC	CASSLRTSYSGANVLTF	.	TRBV5-1	TRBJ2-6	.
TGTGCCAGCAGCTTAGGTAGCGGGGATACCGGGGAGCTGTTTTTT	CASSLGSGDTGELFF	TRBD2	TRBV7-3	TRBJ2-2	.
TGCGCCAGCAGTCAATCCCACAGGAATGGCTACACCTTC	CASSQSHRNGYTF	.	TRBV23-1	TRBJ1-2	.
TGCGCCAGCAGCCAAGTACAGGACTACTCTGGAAACACCATATATTTT	CASSQVQDYSGNTIYF	.	TRBV4-3	TRBJ1-3	.
TGTGCCATCAGTCCGGGACAGTCTTTGTCCGGGGAGCTGTTTTTT	CAISPGQSLSGELFF	TRBD1	TRBV10-3	TRBJ2-2	.
TGTGCCAGCAGTTTCTTGGGGGGGGAGAACACTGAAGCTTTCTTT	CASSFLGGENTEAFF	.	TRBV28	TRBJ1-1	.
TGTGCCAGCAGCGACAGGGTAGGGGTCCAAGAGACCCAGTACTTC	CASSDRVGVQETQYF	TRBD1	TRBV7-8	TRBJ2-5	.
TGTGCCAGTGGCCAGGGGGCATTGCGCACTGAAGCTTTCTTT	CASGQGALRTEAFF	TRBD1	TRBV19	TRBJ1-1	.
TGTGCCAGCCGGGACAGTTGGCCCACTGAAGCTTTCTTT	CASRDSWPTEAFF	TRBD1	TRBV6-5	TRBJ1-1	.
TGTGCCAGCAGCTTAGTCGGGGACAGGACTTACGAGCAGTACTTC	CASSLVGDRTYEQYF	TRBD1	TRBV11-3	TRBJ2-7	.
TGTGCCAGTAGCCGGCGGGGCGAGCAGTACTTC	CASSRRGEQYF	.	TRBV19	TRBJ2-7	.
TGTGCCAGCAGCTTAGTGCCTAGCGGGACCGCAGAGTATTTT	CASSLVPSGTAEYF	TRBD2	TRBV7-2	TRBJ2-3	.
TGTGCCAGCAGCCCTCGGAGTGTGAACACTGAAGCTTTCTTT	CASSPRSVNTEAFF	.	TRBV11-2	TRBJ1-1	.
TGTGCCAGCAGCGGACAGGTCTCGAACACTGAAGCTTTCTTT	CASSGQVSNTEAFF	.	TRBV9	TRBJ1-1	.
TGTGCCAGCTCACCGACAGAAAGGAGCGACTATGGCTACACCTTC	CASSPTERSDYGYTF	.	TRBV18	TRBJ1-2	once
TGTGCCAGCAGCTTAGAGGGGGCGTTTAACACCATATATTTT	CASSLEGAFNTIYF	.	TRBV11-3	TRBJ1-3	.
TGTGCCAGTAGTATAGAGAGGTTAGAGCGGCATGAAGCTTTCTTT	CASSIERLERHEAFF	.	TRBV19	TRBJ1-1	many
TGTGCCAGCTCACCACAGGGGATCACAGATACGCAGTATTTT	CASSPQGITDTQYF	.	TRBV18	TRBJ2-3	once
TGTGCCAGCAGCGTAGCGTCGACAGGGTGGAGCTATGGCTACACCTTC	CASSVASTGWSYGYTF	TRBD1	TRBV9	TRBJ1-2	.
TGTGCCAGCAGCAGATCCCGACTGACAGATACGCAGTATTTT	CASSRSRLTDTQYF	.	TRBV11-2	TRBJ2-3	once
TGTGCCAGCAGCTTAACAACAGGGTTTGGTTCTGGAAACACCATATATTTT	CASSLTTGFGSGNTIYF	.	TRBV7-2	TRBJ1-3	.
TGTGCCGCTTTCACCCGGGGACAGGGTATAGGCTACACCTTC	CAAFTRGQGIGYTF	TRBD1	TRBV6-5	TRBJ1-2	.
TGTGCCAGTAGTTTGACAGGGTCTAGCTATGGCTACACCTTC	CASSLTGSSYGYTF	TRBD1	TRBV19	TRBJ1-2	once
TGTGCCAGCAGTCAACAAGGCGGGGGGCCCACAGATACGCAGTATTTT	CASSQQGGGPTDTQYF	TRBD2	TRBV6-2/TRBV6-3	TRBJ2-3	.
TGTGCCAGCAGCAAAACAGGGGATCGATACAATGAGCAGTTCTTC	CASSKTGDRYNEQFF	TRBD1	TRBV9	TRBJ2-1	once
TGTGCCAGCAGCCCCGCGGGGGGACTAGGGTATGGCTACACCTTC	CASSPAGGLGYGYTF	.	TRBV6-6	TRBJ1-2	.
TGTGCCAGTAGCCAAACCCGGACAGGGAATCACTATGGCTACACCTTC	CASSQTRTGNHYGYTF	TRBD1	TRBV19	TRBJ1-2	.
TGTGCCAGCAGCTTCGGGGGGGATGTCCCAACTAATGAAAAACTGTTTTTT	CASSFGGDVPTNEKLFF	.	TRBV5-6	TRBJ1-4	.
TGTGCCAGCAGCTTAATGTCCAGGAATTACTACGAGCAGTACTTC	CASSLMSRNYYEQYF	.	TRBV11-3	TRBJ2-7	medium-sized
TGTGCCAGTAGGGGACAGGTGCTCGGCTACACCTTC	CASRGQVLGYTF	TRBD1	TRBV19	TRBJ1-2	.
TGTGCCTGGAGCCCAGGGGGTGCAACTTCACCCCTCCACTTT	CAWSPGGATSPLHF	TRBD1	TRBV30	TRBJ1-6	.
TGTGCCACCAGCCCAGGGCAGGGAATCACTGAAGCTTTCTTT	CATSPGQGITEAFF	.	TRBV15	TRBJ1-1	few
TGCGCCAGCAGCCAAGAGAGGGACTCTGGCTACACCTTC	CASSQERDSGYTF	.	TRBV4-3	TRBJ1-2	.
TGTGCCAGCAGTCCCCGAAGGGGGCGAGGCGAGCAGTACTTC	CASSPRRGRGEQYF	TRBD1	TRBV6-5	TRBJ2-7	.
TGCGCCAGCAGCCAAGACGCCGACAGCTATAATTCACCCCTCCACTTT	CASSQDADSYNSPLHF	.	TRBV4-3	TRBJ1-6	.